This entry is about one T cell receptor (beta chain). There are 15 residues in the CDR3. V lost 6 bases to trimming and J lost 2 bases; unmatched junction nucleotides: 9. Germline loops: CDR1 MDHEN, CDR2 SYDVKM. Sequencing was performed with immunoSEQ multiplex PCR; in TCRdb, only in-frame clones are kept and a portion is missing. The table has approximately 150,000 clones, approximately 87% seen once. This sample stems from a study of blood T cell repertoires in COVID-19. The chain combines TRBV28 with TRBJ2-7; the match to TRBD1 covers 8 bases. Sample: peripheral blood. The origin of this receptor is a woman in her seventies with acute or convalescent COVID-19. The CDR3 protein is CASSSGRDRTYEQYF. The CDR3 bases are TGTGCCAGCAGCTCTGGCCGGGACAGGACCTACGAGCAGTACTTC.